Listed here are 18 T cell receptor beta chains from one sample, sequenced in a study of T cell repertoires in cytomegalovirus infection. MiXCR, run by TCRdb on the reads, gives a single entry per CDR3 protein. The sample records about 360,000 distinct CDR3 sequences, 15% to 20% being singletons. The sequenced sample was PBMCs. The receptors shown here come from a human donor in good health (CMV status not recorded). Some clones in this sample may be carry-over from other donors' samples.

This clonotype was counted only a few times. The J gene is TRBJ2-7, the V gene TRBV5-5; 14 bases map to TRBD2. This CDR3 has 16 amino acids. Germline V gene data show CDR1 as SGHKS and CDR2 as YYEKEE (reference sequence). The trim removed 8 bases at V and 1 base at J, leaving 8 bases unmatched. The CDR3 protein is CASDGLAGGVSYEQYF. CDR3 bases: TGTGCCAGTGACGGACTAGCGGGGGGAGTTTCCTACGAGCAGTACTTC.

In its sample, this clonotype was seen many times. This chain joins TRBV7-8 and TRBJ1-5, with D perhaps matching TRBD1 (6 bases). Trimming shortened V by 2 bases and J by 7 bases, and 12 bases separated the two germline ends. The CDR3 contains 14 residues. In germline, CDR1 is SGHVS, CDR2 FQNEAQ. The CDR3 DNA reads TGTGCCAGCAGCTTATACAGGGACGGCCAGCCCCAGCATTTT. Translated: CASSLYRDGQPQHF.

This clonotype was counted ten times or more. J is TRBJ2-5 and V is TRBV2, with D perhaps TRBD2 (6 bases). The CDR3 covers 13 residues. Trimming took 3 bases from V and 9 from J, leaving 14 bases between them. CDR1 and CDR2 from the germline V gene are SNHLY and FYNNEI. The CDR3 region has the DNA TGTGCCAGCAGTGATATGAACGGAGGGTCCCAGTACTTC. The encoded protein is CASSDMNGGSQYF.

This clonotype was seen more than once but under ten times. The V call is TRBV5-5, the J call TRBJ1-5; TRBD1 is a possible D gene (6 bases). Germline assignment: CDR1 SGHKS and CDR2 YYEKEE (reference sequence). The CDR3 sequence is 17 residues long. V was cut by 3 bases and J by 0 bases, with 16 bases left in between. CDR3 DNA: TGTGCCAGCAGCTCGGACAGTAACCCTTATAGCAATCAGCCCCAGCATTTT. It specifies CASSSDSNPYSNQPQHF.

This clonotype has more than one count but fewer than ten. This chain joins TRBV6-5 and TRBJ1-6; D is unresolved. V was shortened by 6 bases and J by 6 bases, with 12 bases between the two germline ends. The CDR3 loop spans 14 amino acids. Germline values: CDR1 MNHEY, CDR2 SVGAGI. The CDR3 reads CASRNRVSNSPLHF. The CDR3 DNA is TGTGCCAGCAGAAATCGGGTGTCTAATTCACCCCTCCACTTT.

This chain links TRBV19 with TRBJ2-7; maybe TRBD1 (6 bases). Germline CDR1 and CDR2: LNHDA and SQIVND (reference sequence). The CDR3 consists of 13 residues. The V end lost 8 bases, the J end lost 4 bases, and 15 bases lay between the germline ends. The chain's CDR3 is CASSRTDIYEQYF. CDR3 nucleotide sequence: TGTGCCAGTTCCCGGACAGACATATACGAGCAGTACTTC.

This clonotype has a count of ten or more. The chain recombines TRBV7-2 with TRBJ1-3; D uncertain. Germline V gene sequence: CDR1 SGHTA, CDR2 FQGNSA. CDR3 length: 12 amino acids. V lost 6 bases and J 4 bases, leaving 7 bases between the germline ends. CDR3 sequence reads: CASRDVGNTIYF. CDR3 nucleotides: TGTGCCAGCAGGGACGTCGGAAACACCATATATTTT.

The J gene is TRBJ2-1, the V gene TRBV20-1, with D perhaps assigned TRBD1 or TRBD2 (5 bases each). Looked up from germline, CDR1 is DFQATT and CDR2 is SNEGSKA (reference sequence). V was clipped by 1 base and J by 5 bases, with 9 bases between them. This CDR3 is built from 13 residues. The chain's CDR3 is CSARGDRDNEQFF. In DNA form, the CDR3 reads TGCAGTGCTAGAGGGGACCGTGACAATGAGCAGTTCTTC.

This clonotype turned up a few times. The rearrangement joins TRBV6-1 to TRBJ1-1; D might be TRBD1 (6 bases). In germline, CDR1 is MNHNS, CDR2 SASEGT. Trimming took 3 bases from V and 8 from J, leaving 7 bases between them. This CDR3 comprises 11 residues. CDR3: CASSDGTEAFF. The CDR3 bases are TGTGCCAGCAGTGATGGGACAGAAGCTTTCTTT.

This clonotype has just a few counts. The chain combines TRBV14 with TRBJ2-3; D remains ambiguous. CDR3 length: 14 amino acids. Germline CDR1 SGHDN, CDR2 FVKESK. Trimming left V 1 base short and J 10 bases short, with 15 bases between. The CDR3 DNA reads TGTGCCAGCAGCCAAGGAGGTCGGTTGGCGTCGCAGTATTTT. This codes for CASSQGGRLASQYF.

The chain joins TRBV5-1 to TRBJ1-1; D possibly corresponds to TRBD1 (6 bases). V lost 4 bases, J lost 1 base, and 11 bases lay in between. There are 14 residues in the CDR3. Germline loops: CDR1 SGHRS, CDR2 YFSETQ. The CDR3: CASSPQGTNTEAFF. Here the CDR3 DNA reads TGCGCCAGCAGCCCACAGGGAACGAACACTGAAGCTTTCTTT.

The gene calls are TRBV7-2 and TRBJ2-1; perhaps TRBD2 as D (5 bases). The CDR3 length is 17 residues. Germline values: CDR1 SGHTA, CDR2 FQGNSA. V was pared by 5 bases and J by 0 bases, with 17 bases between. As DNA, the CDR3 is TGTGCCAGCAGCGCTGACGTAGGCAGCGGCTCCTACAATGAGCAGTTCTTC. Translation gives CASSADVGSGSYNEQFF.

This clonotype was recorded at least ten times. The chain combines TRBV7-8 with TRBJ1-5; D is ambiguous. This CDR3 has 15 amino acids. V dropped 5 bases and J dropped 4 bases, with 15 bases sitting between them. Germline V gene lookup returns CDR1 SGHVS and CDR2 FQNEAQ. The CDR3 region is CASSTRTVRNQPQHF. CDR3 in DNA: TGTGCCAGCAGCACCAGGACCGTTAGGAATCAGCCCCAGCATTTT. Full variable domain (rest looked up from reference TRBV7-8 and TRBJ1-5): GAGVSQSPRYKVAKRGQDVALRCDPISGHVSLFWYQQALGQGPEFLTYFQNEAQLDKSGLPSDRFFAERPEGSVSTLKIQRTQQEDSAVYLCASSTRTVRNQPQHFGDGTRLSIL.

The V gene is TRBV4-2, the J gene TRBJ1-1; possible D gene TRBD1, 6 bases. Trimming removed 11 bases from V and 3 bases from J, with 19 bases in between. The CDR3 is 14 amino acids. Germline V gives CDR1 LGHNA, CDR2 YNFKEQ. In DNA, the CDR3 is TGTGCCGCCACTCAGGGGTTAGAGGACACTGAAGCTTTCTTT. Residues: CAATQGLEDTEAFF.

V gene TRBV19 combines with J gene TRBJ1-2; 9 bases match TRBD1. V shed 5 bases and J 9 bases; nucleotides not matched to a gene: 7. The CDR3 consists of 13 residues. CDR1 is LNHDA, CDR2 SQIVND, per germline (reference sequence). The CDR3 bases are TGTGCCAGTAGTCGGCCCGGGACAGGGAGCTACACCTTC. This sequence encodes CASSRPGTGSYTF.

The chain couples TRBV7-2 to TRBJ1-2; TRBD1 is a possible D gene (6 bases). Germline V gives CDR1 SGHTA, CDR2 FQGNSA. The CDR3 contains 14 residues. V lost 4 bases and J lost 4, with 13 bases in between. CDR3 DNA sequence: TGTGCCAGCAGCTGGGGGGGGGGGCTCTATGGCTACACCTTC. Amino acids: CASSWGGGLYGYTF.

This clonotype was observed at least ten times. This chain's CDR3 is CASRKAGTSTDTQYF. DNA of the CDR3: TGTGCCAGCAGAAAAGCGGGAACCAGCACAGATACGCAGTATTTT. The chain combines TRBV7-2 with TRBJ2-3; TRBD2 aligns across 7 bases. The trim removed 6 bases at V and 0 bases at J, leaving 6 bases unmatched. The CDR3 has 15 amino acids. Per the germline V gene, CDR1 is SGHTA and CDR2 is FQGNSA.

This clonotype occurred many times. The chain recombines TRBV2 with TRBJ2-2; no clear D. Trimming removed 7 bases at V and 2 bases at J, with 8 bases between. Per germline, CDR1 SNHLY and CDR2 FYNNEI. The CDR3 runs 13 residues. The CDR3 region is CASNSFNTGELFF. The CDR3 nucleotides read TGTGCCAGCAACAGTTTCAACACCGGGGAGCTGTTTTTT.